A single sample gave rise to the 14 T cell receptor beta chains below, sequenced in a study of cytomegalovirus exposure and HLA in healthy donors. In the PCR, 60 Vbeta and 13 Jbeta primers were used. Here immunoSEQ multiplex PCR was the method, and the copy in TCRdb shows in-frame clones only, minus some. Among over 150,000 clones, 75% to 85% were seen once, and the ten largest hold less than 4.5%. The specimen was PBMCs. Receptors originate from a woman aged 55-70 years in good health and CMV-seropositive.

In nucleotides, the CDR3 is TGTGCCAGCAAGACGACAGGGATCTACGAGCAGTACTTC. Residues: CASKTTGIYEQYF. The rearrangement joins TRBV28 to TRBJ2-7; 7 positions agree with TRBD1. CDR1 and CDR2 (germline): MDHEN, SYDVKM. The CDR3 is 13 residues long. V shed 7 bases and J 3 bases; nucleotides not matched to a gene: 6.

The chain links TRBV4-1 to TRBJ1-5; no clear D. V was cut by 3 bases and J by 0 bases, with 6 bases left in between. The CDR3 covers 14 residues. Germline V gene lookup returns CDR1 MGHRA and CDR2 YSYEKL. CDR3 residues: CASSQYSSNQPQHF. DNA for the CDR3: TGCGCCAGCAGCCAGTACAGTAGCAATCAGCCCCAGCATTTT.

The chain recombines TRBV11-2 with TRBJ2-1, with 12 bases identical to TRBD2. Germline CDR1 reads SGHAT; CDR2 reads FQNNGV. The V gene end was trimmed by 5 bases and the J gene end by 11 bases; junction bases not matched to a gene: 13. This CDR3 spans 16 amino acids. CDR3 bases: TGTGCCAGCAGCACCCGACTAGCGGGAGTCCCAGGGCAGCAGTTCTTC. This encodes CASSTRLAGVPGQQFF.

The chain is built from TRBV9 and TRBJ2-7; TRBD1 might be the D (5 bases). The CDR3 totals 15 residues. V gave up 0 bases and J gave up 5 bases, with 15 bases separating them. The V gene's germline CDR1 is SGDLS and CDR2 YYNGEE. CDR3 amino acids: CASSVEGTGYDEQYF. The CDR3 DNA reads as TGTGCCAGCAGCGTAGAGGGTACAGGTTACGACGAGCAGTACTTC.

The chain joins TRBV6-4 to TRBJ2-1; 9 bases match TRBD2. The V gene end was trimmed by 5 bases and the J gene end by 6 bases; junction bases not matched to a gene: 20. The V gene's germline CDR1 is MRHNA and CDR2 SNTAGT. CDR3 length: 19 residues. For the CDR3, the DNA is TGTGCCAGCAGTCTGATAGGGGCTAGCGGGAATGAAATTATCAATGAGCAGTTCTTC. This encodes CASSLIGASGNEIINEQFF.

This chain links TRBV29-1 with TRBJ1-5; perhaps TRBD1 as D (5 bases). CDR3 size: 15 residues. Trimming stripped 5 bases from V and 4 bases from J, with 18 bases between. Germline V gene data show CDR1 as SQVTM and CDR2 as ANQGSEA. CDR3 sequence: CSVLGQGLGNQPQHF. CDR3 DNA sequence: TGCAGCGTTCTCGGGCAGGGCCTAGGTAATCAGCCCCAGCATTTT.

This clone was picked up a small number of times. J is TRBJ2-7 and V is TRBV7-2; D unclear. Germline V lookup: CDR1 SGHTA, CDR2 FQGNSA. The length of the CDR3 is 13 residues. V lost 1 base, J lost 1 base, and 5 bases lay in between. In DNA form, the CDR3 reads TGTGCCAGCAGCTTAGACGCGTCCTACGAGCAGTACTTC. This sequence encodes CASSLDASYEQYF.

V usage is TRBV6-6 and J usage is TRBJ1-1; 7 bases are shared with TRBD1. There are 13 residues in the CDR3. Germline CDR1 and CDR2: MNHNY and SVGAGI (reference sequence). With 2 bases clipped from V and 12 bases from J, the junction kept 9 bases outside the gene matches. The CDR3 sequence is CASSYDATGLPFF. In DNA, the CDR3 is TGTGCCAGCAGTTACGACGCGACAGGGTTACCTTTCTTT.

This clone was counted a single time. The chain uses TRBV6-6 and TRBJ2-7; D may be TRBD1 (5 bases). V shed 4 bases and J shed 2 bases, with 6 bases lying between them. The CDR3 totals 12 residues. Germline values: CDR1 MNHNY, CDR2 SVGAGI (reference sequence). CDR3 coding DNA: TGTGCCAGCAGTTCAGGGACCTACGAGCAGTACTTC. Its translation: CASSSGTYEQYF.

This clone appeared a single time. V usage is TRBV4-2 and J usage is TRBJ1-2; 12 positions match TRBD1. Germline V CDR1 and CDR2: LGHNA, YNFKEQ. The trim removed 1 base at V and 8 bases at J, leaving 11 bases unmatched. There are 17 residues in the CDR3. This CDR3 is CASSQASRDRGRGGYTF. CDR3 in DNA: TGTGCCAGCAGCCAAGCATCCCGGGACAGGGGGCGAGGGGGCTACACCTTC.

The chain recombines TRBV28 with TRBJ2-7, with D possibly TRBD2 on 5 matching bases. V was trimmed by 7 bases and J by 6 bases, leaving 10 bases between them. The CDR3 contains 11 residues. The germline V gene has CDR1 MDHEN and CDR2 SYDVKM. CDR3 residues: CASNSGLEQYF. The CDR3 region has the DNA TGTGCCAGCAACTCAGGACTCGAGCAGTACTTC.

The V and J genes are TRBV7-2 and TRBJ1-5, with unresolved D. In germline, CDR1 is SGHTA, CDR2 FQGNSA. CDR3 length equals 13 residues. Trimming shortened V by 4 bases and J by 5 bases, and 9 bases separated the two germline ends. In DNA form, the CDR3 reads TGTGCCAGCAGCTCCGCGGGGTATCAGCCCCAGCATTTT. It encodes CASSSAGYQPQHF. Supplemented by reference TRBV7-2 and TRBJ1-5, the full variable domain reads GAGVSQSPSNKVTEKGKDVELRCDPISGHTALYWYRQSLGQGLEFLIYFQGNSAPDKSGLPSDRFSAERTGGSVSTLTIQRTQQEDSAVYLCASSSAGYQPQHFGDGTRLSIL.

This clone was detected only once. The gene calls are TRBV28 and TRBJ1-2; a weak D match, TRBD1 (5 bases). The CDR3 totals 13 residues. CDR1 and CDR2 (germline): MDHEN, SYDVKM. The V end lost 5 bases, the J end lost 0 bases, and 7 bases lay between the germline ends. CDR3 region: CASSEQANYGYTF. The CDR3 DNA sequence: TGTGCCAGCAGTGAACAGGCTAACTATGGCTACACCTTC.

The J gene is TRBJ1-1, the V gene TRBV4-3, with TRBD1 matching 7 bases. Germline CDR1 LGHNA, CDR2 YSLEER. The CDR3 is made up of 15 amino acids. V was pared by 5 bases and J by 0 bases, with 6 bases of the junction left unmatched. The chain's CDR3 is CASSSRQGLNTEAFF. The CDR3 DNA is TGCGCCAGCAGCTCCCGACAGGGCCTGAACACTGAAGCTTTCTTT.